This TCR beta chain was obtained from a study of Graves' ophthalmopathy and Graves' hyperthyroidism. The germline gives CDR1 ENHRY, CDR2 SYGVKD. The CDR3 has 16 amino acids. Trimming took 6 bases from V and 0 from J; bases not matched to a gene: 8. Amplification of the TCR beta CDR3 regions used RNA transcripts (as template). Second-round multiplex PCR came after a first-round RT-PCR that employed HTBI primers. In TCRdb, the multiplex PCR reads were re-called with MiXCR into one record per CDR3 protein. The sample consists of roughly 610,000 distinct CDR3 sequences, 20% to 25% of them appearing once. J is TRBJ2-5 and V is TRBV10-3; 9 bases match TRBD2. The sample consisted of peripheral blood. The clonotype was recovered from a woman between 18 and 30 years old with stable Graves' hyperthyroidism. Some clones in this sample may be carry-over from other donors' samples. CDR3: CAIRFGQRGDQETQYF. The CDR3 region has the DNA TGTGCCATCAGATTTGGCCAGCGGGGGGACCAAGAGACCCAGTACTTC.